This TCR beta chain was observed in a study of control samples from healthy donors and cancer patients. Germline assignment: CDR1 SGHDT and CDR2 YYEEEE. J was trimmed by 5 bases and V by 6 bases; bases with no gene match: 7. The CDR3 sequence is 14 residues long. Sequencing used immunoSEQ multiplex PCR; TCRdb keeps in-frame clones, though not all of them. Of roughly 80,000 clones listed, about 88% are singletons. The sample taken for sequencing was blood. The source is a woman aged 50 to 60 in good health. The rearrangement links TRBV5-6 to TRBJ2-2, with 7 bases identical to TRBD1. The CDR3 bases are TGTGCCAGCATGCGACAGGGCGGGACCGGGGAGCTGTTTTTT. This sequence encodes CASMRQGGTGELFF.